Listed here are 28 T cell receptor beta chains from one sample, sequenced in a study of shared clonotypes between healthy human individuals. Assay: immunoSEQ multiplex PCR; the TCRdb copy retains only in-frame clones and omits some. The sample holds almost 750,000 clones, about two thirds seen once. Sequences were obtained from memory CD4+ T cells sorted from blood. Subset indicated: CD45RA-negative fraction. All receptors come from a woman aged 30 to 39 in good health.

The genes are TRBV27 and TRBJ2-5; D may be TRBD2 (5 bases). CDR3 length: 16 amino acids. V was pared by 6 bases and J by 1 base, with 18 bases between. Per the germline V gene, CDR1 is MNHEY and CDR2 is SMNVEV (reference sequence). The chain's CDR3 is CASRDLGSKVQETQYF. CDR3 in DNA: TGTGCCAGCAGGGACTTGGGCAGTAAAGTCCAAGAGACCCAGTACTTC.

The rearrangement joins TRBV6-5 to TRBJ1-1; D call uncertain. The germline V gene encodes CDR1 MNHEY and CDR2 SVGAGI. Trimming took 7 bases from V and 6 from J, leaving 15 bases between them. The CDR3 contains 13 residues. The CDR3 sequence: CASTGKRSSEAFF. The CDR3 bases are TGTGCCAGCACGGGAAAGAGAAGCTCTGAAGCTTTCTTT.

The chain recombines TRBV5-4 with TRBJ2-7; 9 bases are shared with TRBD2. Looked up from germline, CDR1 is SGHNT and CDR2 is YYREEE (reference sequence). The length of the CDR3 is 12 residues. J lost 10 bases, V lost 3 bases, and 5 bases had no gene match. This chain's CDR3 is CASSSLTSGQYF. For the CDR3, the DNA is TGTGCCAGCAGCTCGCTGACTAGCGGACAGTACTTC.

V usage is TRBV27 and J usage is TRBJ2-3, with 10 bases lining up with TRBD1. The V and J ends lost 6 bases and 6 bases, in that order; junction bases with no gene match: 12. The CDR3 totals 16 residues. The germline CDR1 and CDR2 sequences are MNHEY and SMNVEV (reference sequence). The CDR3 protein is CASRPYRQGAPDTQYF. CDR3 DNA sequence: TGTGCCAGCAGACCCTACCGACAGGGGGCGCCGGATACGCAGTATTTT.

The CDR3 coding sequence is TGTGCCAGCAGCAACTGGACGGCCAATGAGCAGTTCTTC. As protein: CASSNWTANEQFF. This chain uses TRBV5-4 with TRBJ2-1; D unclear. The V end lost 4 bases, the J end lost 6 bases, and 11 bases lay between the germline ends. Germline loops: CDR1 SGHNT, CDR2 YYREEE (reference sequence). This CDR3 is built from 13 residues.

V gene TRBV18 combines with J gene TRBJ1-5; D perhaps matches TRBD1 (6 bases). Trimming took off 2 bases at V and 6 bases at J, with 23 bases between the two ends. The length of the CDR3 is 18 residues. Germline V gene data show CDR1 as KGHSH and CDR2 as LQKENI. This CDR3 is CASSPNPAGEGSGQPQHF. The CDR3 bases are TGTGCCAGCTCACCAAACCCGGCAGGGGAGGGTTCGGGTCAGCCCCAGCATTTT.

V and J are TRBV28 and TRBJ2-7, with D tentatively TRBD2 (5 bases). CDR1 is MDHEN and CDR2 is SYDVKM in the germline V gene. Trimming cost V 1 base and J 0 bases, with 13 bases left between them. The CDR3 has 16 residues. The CDR3 loop reads CASSLSQDWSSYEQYF. The CDR3 nucleotides are TGTGCCAGCAGTTTATCCCAGGACTGGAGCTCCTACGAGCAGTACTTC.

On this clone: Within the sample, other DNA sequences also encode this same CDR3. The V gene is TRBV6-1, the J gene TRBJ2-7; D not certain. CDR3 length equals 9 residues. The germline V and J ends were trimmed by 8 bases and 4 bases, with 3 bases remaining between them. The V gene's germline CDR1 is MNHNS and CDR2 SASEGT. The CDR3 region has the DNA TGTGCCAGCGGATACGAGCAGTACTTC. It specifies CASGYEQYF.

The chain recombines TRBV7-2 with TRBJ2-3; 10 bases agree with TRBD2. The CDR3 is made up of 15 amino acids. In germline, CDR1 is SGHTA, CDR2 FQGNSA. The trim removed 5 bases at V and 2 bases at J, leaving 4 bases unmatched. CDR3 amino acids: CASSRAGGHTDTQYF. CDR3 nucleotide sequence: TGTGCCAGCAGCCGAGCGGGAGGGCACACAGATACGCAGTATTTT.

V and J are TRBV28 and TRBJ1-2; TRBD1 matches 10 bases. V was clipped by 8 bases and J by 4 bases; unmatched bases: 7. CDR1 MDHEN and CDR2 SYDVKM come from the germline V gene. The CDR3 extends over 14 amino acids. This CDR3 reads CASGVTGGVYGYTF. CDR3 coding DNA: TGTGCCAGCGGGGTGACAGGGGGCGTCTATGGCTACACCTTC.

Remarks on this clone: A much larger clone sits a single nucleotide away, making a read error possible. The identical CDR3 is also encoded by other nucleotide sequences in the sample. This chain joins TRBV28 and TRBJ1-2; 8 nucleotides line up with TRBD1. CDR1 is MDHEN and CDR2 is SYDVKM in the germline V gene. The CDR3 totals 13 residues. V dropped 9 bases and J dropped 7; count of bases not matched to a gene: 10. Written as DNA, the CDR3 is TGTGCCAGTAGGCCGGGACAGGCGTCTGGCTACACCTTC. Translated, it gives CASRPGQASGYTF.

The J gene is TRBJ2-3, the V gene TRBV5-4; D ambiguous. The V gene lost 1 base and the J gene lost 4 bases, with 7 bases spanning the gap. There are 13 residues in the CDR3. The germline gives CDR1 SGHNT, CDR2 YYREEE (reference sequence). CDR3 DNA sequence: TGTGCCAGCAGCTTGCGGAGCGCAGATACGCAGTATTTT. Its protein product is CASSLRSADTQYF.

This chain joins TRBV10-3 and TRBJ1-1; TRBD1 matches at 7 bases. V trimming: 5 bases; J trimming: 1 base; junction bases outside the gene matches: 7. CDR1 is ENHRY, CDR2 SYGVKD, per germline. This CDR3 has 15 residues. CDR3 amino acids: CAISSRDRKNTEAFF. CDR3 DNA: TGTGCCATCAGTTCCCGGGACAGAAAGAACACTGAAGCTTTCTTT.

V is TRBV5-4 and J is TRBJ2-5; no definite D call. CDR1 is SGHNT and CDR2 is YYREEE in the germline V gene (reference sequence). The germline V and J ends were trimmed by 10 bases and 2 bases, with 15 bases remaining between them. The CDR3 totals 13 residues. The CDR3 DNA reads TGTGCCTTCTTGGGCAGACCTCAAGAGACCCAGTACTTC. As protein: CAFLGRPQETQYF.

The chain employs TRBV4-1 and TRBJ2-3; possibly TRBD1 or TRBD2 for D (6 bases each). The CDR3 sequence is 13 residues long. Germline loops: CDR1 MGHRA, CDR2 YSYEKL. V gave up 6 bases and J gave up 2 bases, with 9 bases separating them. The CDR3 is CASRGGFTDTQYF. CDR3 DNA: TGCGCCAGCAGGGGGGGCTTCACAGATACGCAGTATTTT.

With respect to this clone: Other nucleotide sequences from this sample produce the same CDR3. This sequence joins TRBV5-1 and TRBJ1-1; D is unresolved. The CDR3 runs to 13 residues. V dropped 2 bases and J dropped 0 bases, with 5 bases sitting between them. The germline gives CDR1 SGHRS, CDR2 YFSETQ. CDR3 bases: TGCGCCAGCAGCTTTGGACTGAACACTGAAGCTTTCTTT. The encoded protein is CASSFGLNTEAFF.

The gene calls are TRBV6-1 and TRBJ1-1; D unresolved. This CDR3 region has 15 residues. The V and J ends lost 2 bases and 3 bases respectively, with 13 bases between them. The germline V gene has CDR1 MNHNS and CDR2 SASEGT. The CDR3 DNA sequence: TGTGCCAGCAGTGAAAGGAGCCTGCGGGACACTGAAGCTTTCTTT. Amino acids: CASSERSLRDTEAFF.

This chain connects TRBV15 to TRBJ1-4, with TRBD1 as a possible D gene (6 bases). V shed 1 base and J shed 3 bases, with 9 bases lying between them. Germline CDR1 reads LNHNV; CDR2 reads YYDKDF (reference sequence). The CDR3 covers 15 residues. CDR3 sequence (DNA): TGTGCCACCAGCAGAGCGGGGGCGGCTAATGAAAAACTGTTTTTT. As protein: CATSRAGAANEKLFF.

The chain employs TRBV7-2 and TRBJ1-4, with D possibly matching TRBD1 (6 bases). Germline loops: CDR1 SGHTA, CDR2 FQGNSA. V dropped 6 bases and J dropped 0 bases, with 14 bases sitting between them. The CDR3 is 16 residues long. The CDR3: CASSPYRDATNEKLFF. CDR3 bases: TGTGCCAGCAGTCCCTACAGGGATGCAACTAATGAAAAACTGTTTTTT.

The chain combines TRBV7-9 with TRBJ2-3, with D perhaps TRBD2 (5 bases). Germline V gene data show CDR1 as SEHNR and CDR2 as FQNEAQ (reference sequence). The length of the CDR3 is 13 residues. Trimming pared 5 bases from V and 4 bases from J, leaving 10 bases between. CDR3 sequence (DNA): TGTGCCAGCAGCAAGGAAGCGGCAGATACGCAGTATTTT. Encoded protein: CASSKEAADTQYF.

The chain links TRBV9 to TRBJ2-7; maybe TRBD1 (5 bases). The V and J ends lost 4 bases and 3 bases respectively, with 20 bases between them. The CDR3 length is 16 residues. Germline V gives CDR1 SGDLS, CDR2 YYNGEE. CDR3 residues: CASSREGAGLVYEQYF. The CDR3 DNA sequence: TGTGCCAGCAGCCGAGAAGGTGCAGGGCTTGTCTACGAGCAGTACTTC.

The V call is TRBV2, the J call TRBJ2-1; D gene ambiguous. V gave up 5 bases and J gave up 8 bases, with 7 bases separating them. Per germline, CDR1 SNHLY and CDR2 FYNNEI. The length of the CDR3 is 11 residues. CDR3 loop: CASSHGYEQFF. Written as DNA, the CDR3 is TGTGCCAGCAGTCACGGTTATGAGCAGTTCTTC.

J is TRBJ2-7 and V is TRBV19, with D possibly TRBD2 on 5 matching bases. The CDR3 covers 12 residues. Germline values: CDR1 LNHDA, CDR2 SQIVND (reference sequence). CDR3 in DNA: TGTGCTTTAGCCGGGGACTCCTACGAGCAGTACTTC. Protein: CALAGDSYEQYF.

The gene calls are TRBV6-1 and TRBJ1-3, with D unclear. This CDR3 spans 15 amino acids. CDR1 and CDR2 (germline): MNHNS, SASEGT. Trimming took 2 bases from V and 2 from J, leaving 10 bases between them. CDR3 in amino acids: CASSEFSSPGNTIYF. The CDR3 DNA reads TGTGCCAGCAGTGAATTTTCTAGCCCTGGAAACACCATATATTTT.

The genes are TRBV25-1 and TRBJ2-1; D remains unclear. Trimming left V 8 bases short and J 3 bases short, with 5 bases between. Germline-derived CDR1 and CDR2 are MGHDK and SYGVNS. The CDR3 has 11 amino acids. The CDR3 region is CASRDYNEQFF. In DNA form, the CDR3 reads TGTGCCAGCCGCGACTACAATGAGCAGTTCTTC.

This clone turned up a few times. This sequence joins TRBV2 and TRBJ1-3; TRBD1 might be the D (5 bases). Germline CDR1 SNHLY, CDR2 FYNNEI. The CDR3 consists of 16 residues. The V end lost 3 bases, the J end lost 0 bases, and 12 bases lay between the germline ends. The CDR3 region has the DNA TGTGCCAGCAGTGATCAGGGACGGTCCTCTGGAAACACCATATATTTT. It translates to CASSDQGRSSGNTIYF.

The chain combines TRBV19 with TRBJ2-5; tentatively, D is TRBD1 (6 bases). Trimming cost V 2 bases and J 1 base, with 8 bases left between them. Germline CDR1 and CDR2: LNHDA and SQIVND (reference sequence). The CDR3 sequence is 14 residues long. CDR3 in amino acids: CASSIRGTQETQYF. The CDR3 DNA follows: TGTGCCAGTAGTATAAGGGGGACCCAAGAGACCCAGTACTTC.

This rearrangement joins TRBV19 to TRBJ2-1; D is perhaps TRBD2 (5 bases). Between the trimmed V and J ends, which lost 6 bases and 2 bases, there was a span of 14 bases. There are 15 residues in the CDR3. CDR1 is LNHDA and CDR2 is SQIVND in the germline V gene (reference sequence). The CDR3 loop is CASSSGLPPYNEQFF. The CDR3 nucleotides are TGTGCCAGTAGCTCAGGACTTCCTCCCTACAATGAGCAGTTCTTC. Drawing the rest from reference TRBV19 and TRBJ2-1, the complete variable domain is DGGITQSPKYLFRKEGQNVTLSCEQNLNHDAMYWYRQDPGQGLRLIYYSQIVNDFQKGDIAEGYSVSREKKESFPLTVTSAQKNPTAFYLCASSSGLPPYNEQFFGPGTRLTVL.